These T cell receptor beta chains were read from a single sample in a study of patients and donors after allogeneic stem cell transplantation. TCRdb redid the calling of the RT-PCR reads with MiXCR, one entry per CDR3 protein. The table records about 160,000 distinct CDR3 sequences, about a quarter of them present only once. Material: blood, either unsorted or a sorted T cell fraction (not recorded which). Receptors originate from a human donor who was either an allogeneic HSCT recipient or a stem cell or donor lymphocyte infusion donor (not recorded which). It is not recorded whose cells these are; they may come from a transplant donor. The CDR3 runs from the conserved cysteine through the conserved F or W. D genes are given only for firm matches. The size of a clone is reported for some rows only, either as once, few or many, or as a class for expanded clones.

TRBJ2-3	.	TRBV9	.	CASSVGTVRTDTQYF	TGTGCCAGCAGCGTAGGGACAGTCCGCACAGATACGCAGTATTTT
TRBJ2-5	.	TRBV6-5	.	CASGSTGQETQYF	TGTGCCAGCGGTAGTACAGGACAAGAGACCCAGTACTTC
TRBJ2-2	.	TRBV12-3/TRBV12-4	TRBD1	CASSLDRDRATGELFF	TGTGCCAGCAGCCTAGACCGGGACAGGGCAACCGGGGAGCTGTTTTTT
TRBJ1-1	many	TRBV7-9	.	CASSSLSDTWDTEAFF	TGTGCCAGCAGCTCGCTTTCGGACACTTGGGACACTGAAGCTTTCTTT
TRBJ1-5	few	TRBV10-3	.	CAISRDYNQPQHF	TGTGCCATCAGCCGGGACTACAATCAGCCCCAGCATTTT
TRBJ2-2	many	TRBV7-7	TRBD1	CASSSRDRVGTGELFF	TGTGCCAGCAGCTCCAGGGACAGGGTCGGCACCGGGGAGCTGTTTTTT
TRBJ2-1	.	TRBV20-1	TRBD2	CSARDRGLAGNYNEQFF	TGCAGTGCTAGAGATCGGGGACTAGCGGGCAATTACAATGAGCAGTTCTTC
TRBJ1-1	few	TRBV20-1	.	CSARDYWPSGTEAFF	TGCAGTGCTAGAGATTATTGGCCTTCGGGCACTGAAGCTTTCTTT
TRBJ1-1	.	TRBV12-3/TRBV12-4	.	CASIFFPDTEAFF	TGTGCCAGCATTTTTTTCCCAGACACTGAAGCTTTCTTT
TRBJ1-1	few	TRBV6-6	TRBD1	CASRVQGAVSEAFF	TGTGCCAGCAGGGTACAGGGGGCTGTAAGTGAAGCTTTCTTT
TRBJ2-1	few	TRBV29-1	.	CSVPGVTRIGPYNEQFF	TGCAGCGTTCCCGGGGTGACTAGAATAGGACCTTACAATGAGCAGTTCTTC
TRBJ1-2	many	TRBV3-1	TRBD1	CASSREYRDRPTNYGYTF	TGTGCCAGCAGCCGCGAGTACCGGGACAGGCCTACTAACTATGGCTACACCTTC
TRBJ1-2	.	TRBV20-1	.	CSARVRGIANYGYIF	TGCAGTGCTAGGGTTAGGGGTATTGCTAACTATGGCTACATCTTC
TRBJ2-3	.	TRBV20-1	.	CSARTAVTDTQYF	TGCAGTGCTAGGACAGCGGTCACAGATACGCAGTATTTT
TRBJ2-2	.	TRBV7-2	.	CASRARALVGELFF	TGTGCCAGCAGGGCGAGGGCCTTGGTCGGGGAGCTGTTTTTT
TRBJ2-4	.	TRBV12-3/TRBV12-4	.	CASSLGVIAKNIQYF	TGTGCCAGCAGCCTGGGGGTGATAGCCAAAAACATTCAGTACTTC
TRBJ2-4	.	TRBV20-1	TRBD2	CSARAGGVNIQYF	TGCAGTGCAAGAGCGGGGGGAGTGAACATTCAGTACTTC
TRBJ2-3	.	TRBV6-2/TRBV6-3	.	CASKLPSTTRDPDTQYF	TGTGCCAGCAAATTACCGTCTACTACCCGGGATCCAGATACGCAGTATTTT
TRBJ1-4	.	TRBV12-3/TRBV12-4	.	CASTESTTNEKLFF	TGTGCCAGCACCGAATCGACAACTAATGAAAAACTGTTTTTT
TRBJ2-7	once	TRBV12-3/TRBV12-4	.	CASSSRVEQYF	TGTGCCAGCAGTTCCAGGGTCGAGCAGTACTTC
TRBJ2-7	.	TRBV6-4	.	CASTWGQGHYEQYF	TGTGCCAGCACCTGGGGACAAGGCCACTACGAGCAGTACTTC
TRBJ1-1	.	TRBV4-3	.	CASTSDGGWNTEAFF	TGCGCCAGCACCTCGGACGGGGGATGGAACACTGAAGCTTTCTTT